These 15 T cell receptor beta chains were all obtained from the same sample, sequenced in a study of T cell responses to AZD1222 COVID-19 vaccine. Method: immunoSEQ multiplex PCR; TCRdb's copy keeps in-frame clones and lacks some. The sample yields around 81,000 clones, around four fifths seen once. The sequences come from peripheral blood, collected on day 0 of AZD1222 vaccination. Every receptor here comes from an adult in good health.

The CDR3 DNA is TGTGCCAGCAGCTTAGCGATCCCCTACGAGCAGTACTTC. As protein: CASSLAIPYEQYF. This chain connects TRBV11-2 to TRBJ2-7; D not resolved. The CDR3 has 13 residues. Between the trimmed V and J ends, which lost 1 base and 2 bases, there was a span of 6 bases. Per germline, CDR1 SGHAT and CDR2 FQNNGV. Supplemented by reference TRBV11-2 and TRBJ2-7, the full variable domain reads EAGVAQSPRYKIIEKRQSVAFWCNPISGHATLYWYQQILGQGPKLLIQFQNNGVVDDSQLPKDRFSAERLKGVDSTLKIQPAKLEDSAVYLCASSLAIPYEQYFGPGTRLTVT.

This clone was observed a handful of times. This CDR3 reads CASSYRSEGALNTEAFF. The DNA for the CDR3 is TGTGCCAGCAGTTACAGGAGTGAGGGGGCCTTGAACACTGAAGCTTTCTTT. The J gene is TRBJ1-1, the V gene TRBV6-2 or TRBV6-3; 7 bases are shared with TRBD1. The CDR3 runs 17 residues. Germline CDR1 MNHEY, CDR2 SVGEGT. V shed 2 bases and J 0 bases; nucleotides not matched to a gene: 9.

This chain connects TRBV6-5 to TRBJ2-7, with 8 bases identical to TRBD1. Germline CDR1 reads MNHEY; CDR2 reads SVGAGI. The CDR3 extends over 14 amino acids. V trimming: 3 bases; J trimming: 0 bases; junction bases outside the gene matches: 1. CDR3 protein: CASSYTGGSYEQYF. The CDR3 coding sequence is TGTGCCAGCAGTTATACAGGGGGCTCCTACGAGCAGTACTTC.

The V and J genes are TRBV5-1 and TRBJ2-2, with 9 bases identical to TRBD2. Germline V gives CDR1 SGHRS, CDR2 YFSETQ. The CDR3 runs 15 residues. V gave up 6 bases and J gave up 7 bases; unmatched junction bases: 10. CDR3 nucleotide sequence: TGCGCCAGCACCCCCAGCGGGAGGTTAGACGGGGAGCTGTTTTTT. Translated, it gives CASTPSGRLDGELFF.

The chain recombines TRBV10-3 with TRBJ2-5, with D perhaps TRBD2 (6 bases). The CDR3 totals 12 residues. Trimming shortened V by 2 bases and J by 5 bases, and 6 bases separated the two germline ends. Germline loops: CDR1 ENHRY, CDR2 SYGVKD. The CDR3 sequence: CAISEGGETQYF. The CDR3 bases are TGTGCCATCAGTGAGGGGGGGGAGACCCAGTACTTC.

The chain links TRBV7-2 to TRBJ1-5, with D possibly being TRBD1 (5 bases). This CDR3 is built from 14 residues. V was trimmed by 1 base and J by 5 bases, leaving 9 bases between them. Germline V CDR1 and CDR2: SGHTA, FQGNSA. The CDR3 DNA sequence: TGTGCCAGCAGCTTAGACAGGAATGATCAGCCCCAGCATTTT. This translates into CASSLDRNDQPQHF.

This clone showed up just a few times. The V and J genes are TRBV29-1 and TRBJ2-3; 8 nucleotides align to TRBD1. Germline assignment: CDR1 SQVTM and CDR2 ANQGSEA. This CDR3 region has 14 residues. After removal of 6 bases from V and 2 bases from J, the junction contained 7 bases not matched to a gene. The DNA of the CDR3 is TGCAGCGTCGACGACAGGGGCAACACAGATACGCAGTATTTT. Protein sequence: CSVDDRGNTDTQYF.

The chain employs TRBV9 and TRBJ2-7; D perhaps matches TRBD1 (6 bases). The CDR3 covers 13 residues. Trimming removed 3 bases from V and 2 bases from J, with 9 bases in between. CDR1 is SGDLS and CDR2 is YYNGEE in the germline V gene. CDR3 coding DNA: TGTGCCAGCAGCGCGACAGGTGCCTACGAGCAGTACTTC. Its translation is CASSATGAYEQYF.

The chain is built from TRBV19 and TRBJ2-3, with 8 bases that match TRBD2. Germline V gives CDR1 LNHDA, CDR2 SQIVND (reference sequence). Trimming removed 4 bases from V and 2 bases from J; junction bases left unmatched: 11. The CDR3 extends over 17 amino acids. The CDR3 loop is CASSNTKAGVITDTQYF. CDR3 nucleotide sequence: TGTGCCAGTAGTAATACTAAAGCGGGGGTCATCACAGATACGCAGTATTTT.

The chain employs TRBV15 and TRBJ2-1; 10 bases agree with TRBD1. V lost 6 bases to trimming and J lost 0 bases; unmatched junction nucleotides: 11. The CDR3 runs to 18 residues. In germline, CDR1 is LNHNV, CDR2 YYDKDF (reference sequence). The CDR3 here is CATRGRRRDRGSYNEQFF. In nucleotides, the CDR3 is TGTGCCACCAGGGGTCGGAGGCGGGACAGGGGCTCCTACAATGAGCAGTTCTTC.

Only a few counts were recorded for this clone. The chain uses TRBV7-6 and TRBJ2-1; perhaps TRBD1 as D (5 bases). Germline assignment: CDR1 SGHVS and CDR2 FNYEAQ. V lost 5 bases and J lost 1, with 15 bases in between. The CDR3 consists of 16 residues. In DNA, the CDR3 is TGTGCCAGCAGCCCCCACCAGGGTACGTCCTACAATGAGCAGTTCTTC. This translates into CASSPHQGTSYNEQFF.

This clone was picked up a small number of times. The chain employs TRBV7-9 and TRBJ1-5, with D perhaps matching TRBD1 (5 bases). The CDR3 runs 12 residues. Germline V gene lookup returns CDR1 SEHNR and CDR2 FQNEAQ (reference sequence). With 3 bases removed from V and 7 bases from J, the gap between germline ends came to 7 bases. The CDR3 DNA follows: TGTGCCAGCAGCTTGGGGGGACAGCCCCAGCATTTT. Its translation: CASSLGGQPQHF.

V usage is TRBV4-3 and J usage is TRBJ2-5; TRBD1 aligns across 7 bases. The ends lost 5 bases at V and 4 bases at J; junction bases unmatched: 13. Germline lookup yields CDR1 LGHNA and CDR2 YSLEER. The CDR3 totals 16 residues. CDR3 DNA: TGCGCCAGCAGCTCTCGACGACAGGGTAGGGGAGAGACCCAGTACTTC. Translating gives CASSSRRQGRGETQYF.

This sequence joins TRBV19 and TRBJ2-7; 10 bases fit TRBD2. The CDR3 covers 15 residues. J gave up 0 bases and V 5 bases, and 4 bases lay outside the gene matches. The germline V gene encodes CDR1 LNHDA and CDR2 SQIVND (reference sequence). Written as DNA, the CDR3 is TGTGCCAGTAGTGGAGCTAGCGGGAGCTCCTACGAGCAGTACTTC. Protein sequence: CASSGASGSSYEQYF.

This clone was seen more than once but under ten times. The V call is TRBV21-1, the J call TRBJ2-2. TRBV21-1 is marked as a pseudogene. The CDR3 has 13 amino acids. CDR3 bases: TGTGCCAGCAGCAAAGGTCGGCCCGGGGAGCTGTTTTTT. Amino acid sequence: CASSKGRPGELFF.